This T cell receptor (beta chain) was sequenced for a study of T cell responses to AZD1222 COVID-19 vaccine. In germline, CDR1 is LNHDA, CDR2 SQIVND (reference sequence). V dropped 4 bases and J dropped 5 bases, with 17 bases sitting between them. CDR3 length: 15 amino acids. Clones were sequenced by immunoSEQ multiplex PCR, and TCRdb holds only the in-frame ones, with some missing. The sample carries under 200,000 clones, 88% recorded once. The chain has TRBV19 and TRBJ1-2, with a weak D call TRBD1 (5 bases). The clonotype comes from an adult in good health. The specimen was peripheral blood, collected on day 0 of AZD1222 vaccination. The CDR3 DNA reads TGTGCCAGTAGTAACCCCCTAAGACAGCTTTATGGCTACACCTTC. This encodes CASSNPLRQLYGYTF. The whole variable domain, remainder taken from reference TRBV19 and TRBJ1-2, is DGGITQSPKYLFRKEGQNVTLSCEQNLNHDAMYWYRQDPGQGLRLIYYSQIVNDFQKGDIAEGYSVSREKKESFPLTVTSAQKNPTAFYLCASSNPLRQLYGYTFGSGTRLTVV.